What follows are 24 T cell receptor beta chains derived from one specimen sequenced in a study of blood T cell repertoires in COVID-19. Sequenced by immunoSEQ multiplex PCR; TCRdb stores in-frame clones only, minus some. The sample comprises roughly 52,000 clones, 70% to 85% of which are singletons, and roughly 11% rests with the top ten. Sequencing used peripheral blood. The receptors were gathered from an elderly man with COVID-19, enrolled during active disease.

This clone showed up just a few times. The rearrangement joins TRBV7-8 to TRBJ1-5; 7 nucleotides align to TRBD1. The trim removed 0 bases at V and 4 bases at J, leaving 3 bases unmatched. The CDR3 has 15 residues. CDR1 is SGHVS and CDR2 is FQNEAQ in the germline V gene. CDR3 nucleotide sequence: TGTGCCAGCAGCTTAGCTGGGACAGAGAATCAGCCCCAGCATTTT. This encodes CASSLAGTENQPQHF.

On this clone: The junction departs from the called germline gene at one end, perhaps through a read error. The CDR3 bases are TGTGCCAGCAGTGGACGCCGGGACAGGGGGTCGTTT. This sequence encodes CASSGRRDRGSF. The chain couples TRBV28 to TRBJ2-3; 11 bases line up with TRBD1. The germline gives CDR1 MDHEN, CDR2 SYDVKM. The CDR3 totals 12 residues.

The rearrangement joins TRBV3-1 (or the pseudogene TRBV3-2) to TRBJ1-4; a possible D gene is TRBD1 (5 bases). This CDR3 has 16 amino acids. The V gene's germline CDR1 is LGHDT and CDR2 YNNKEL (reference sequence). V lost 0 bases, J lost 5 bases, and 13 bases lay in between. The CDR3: CASSQDHLGGNEKLFF. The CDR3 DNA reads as TGTGCCAGCAGCCAAGACCATCTGGGGGGGAATGAAAAACTGTTTTTT.

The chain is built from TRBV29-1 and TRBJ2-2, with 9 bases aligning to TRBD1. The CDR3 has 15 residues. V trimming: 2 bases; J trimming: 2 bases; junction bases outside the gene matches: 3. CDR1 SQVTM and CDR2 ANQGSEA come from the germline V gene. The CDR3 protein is CSVEKGQGNTGELFF. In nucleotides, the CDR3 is TGCAGCGTTGAAAAGGGACAGGGCAACACCGGGGAGCTGTTTTTT.

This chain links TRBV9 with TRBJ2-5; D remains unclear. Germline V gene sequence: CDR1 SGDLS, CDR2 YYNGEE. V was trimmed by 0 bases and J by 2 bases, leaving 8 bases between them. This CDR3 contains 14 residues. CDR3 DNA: TGTGCCAGCAGCGTAGTCGAGAATCAAGAGACCCAGTACTTC. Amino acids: CASSVVENQETQYF.

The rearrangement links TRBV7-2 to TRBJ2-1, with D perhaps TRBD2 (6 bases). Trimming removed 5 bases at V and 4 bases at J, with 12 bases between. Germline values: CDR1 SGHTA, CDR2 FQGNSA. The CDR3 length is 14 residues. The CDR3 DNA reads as TGTGCCAGCAGCCCGGGACTCGAATACAATGAGCAGTTCTTC. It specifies CASSPGLEYNEQFF.

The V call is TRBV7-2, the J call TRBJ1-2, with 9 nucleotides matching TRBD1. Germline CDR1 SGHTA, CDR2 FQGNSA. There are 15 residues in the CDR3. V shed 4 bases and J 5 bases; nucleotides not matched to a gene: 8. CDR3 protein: CASSSRSGTGYGYTF. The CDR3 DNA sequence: TGTGCCAGCAGCTCTCGTTCCGGGACAGGGTATGGCTACACCTTC.

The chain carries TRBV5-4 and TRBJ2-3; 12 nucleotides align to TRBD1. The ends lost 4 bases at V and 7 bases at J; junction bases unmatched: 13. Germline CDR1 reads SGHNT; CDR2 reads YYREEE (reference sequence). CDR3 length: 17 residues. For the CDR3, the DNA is TGTGCCAGCAGCCCACAATGGGGGGGACAGGGGGCATATACGCAGTATTTT. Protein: CASSPQWGGQGAYTQYF.

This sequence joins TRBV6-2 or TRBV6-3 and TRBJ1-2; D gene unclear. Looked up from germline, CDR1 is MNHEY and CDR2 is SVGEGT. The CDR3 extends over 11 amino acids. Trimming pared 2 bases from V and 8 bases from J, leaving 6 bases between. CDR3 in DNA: TGTGCCAGCAGTTACCCCCGGGGCTACACCTTC. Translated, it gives CASSYPRGYTF.

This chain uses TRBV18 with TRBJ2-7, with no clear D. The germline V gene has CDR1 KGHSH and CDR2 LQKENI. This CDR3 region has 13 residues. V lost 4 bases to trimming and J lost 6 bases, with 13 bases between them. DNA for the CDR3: TGTGCCAGCTCACGTGATACAACAGCCGAGCAGTACGTC. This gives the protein CASSRDTTAEQYV.

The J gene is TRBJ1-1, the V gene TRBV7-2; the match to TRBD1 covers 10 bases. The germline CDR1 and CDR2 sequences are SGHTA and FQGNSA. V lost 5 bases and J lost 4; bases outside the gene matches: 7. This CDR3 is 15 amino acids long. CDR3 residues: CASSHEGQGITEAFF. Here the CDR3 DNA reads TGTGCCAGCAGCCATGAGGGACAGGGGATCACTGAAGCTTTCTTT. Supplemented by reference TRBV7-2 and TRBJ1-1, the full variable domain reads GAGVSQSPSNKVTEKGKDVELRCDPISGHTALYWYRQSLGQGLEFLIYFQGNSAPDKSGLPSDRFSAERTGGSVSTLTIQRTQQEDSAVYLCASSHEGQGITEAFFGQGTRLTVV.

The CDR3, as DNA: TGCGCCAGCAGCCGTGGACAGGGCTACGAGCAGTACGTC. It codes for CASSRGQGYEQYV. The gene calls are TRBV5-1 and TRBJ2-7, with 8 nucleotides matching TRBD1. CDR3 length equals 13 residues. Unmatched junction bases numbered 3, after V lost 4 bases and J lost 3 bases. The germline gives CDR1 SGHRS, CDR2 YFSETQ.

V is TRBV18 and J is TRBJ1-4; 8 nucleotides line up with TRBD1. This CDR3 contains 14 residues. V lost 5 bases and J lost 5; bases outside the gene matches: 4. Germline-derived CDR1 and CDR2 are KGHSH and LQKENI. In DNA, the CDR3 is TGTGCCAGCTCAATCGACAGGGGAAATGAAAAACTGTTTTTT. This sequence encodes CASSIDRGNEKLFF.

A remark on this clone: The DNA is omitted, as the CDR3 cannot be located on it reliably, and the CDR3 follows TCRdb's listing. CDR3 amino acids: CASSKVGRGTGALNTEAFF. The J gene is TRBJ1-1, the V gene TRBV21-1; the table names TRBD1, a call not compared with the DNA. TRBV21-1 is flagged as a pseudogene. The CDR3 spans 19 amino acids, including both terminal residues.

The CDR3 DNA reads TGTGCCAGTAGTATAACCCAGCGCGGTGAAAAACTGTTTTTT. Encoded protein: CASSITQRGEKLFF. The chain joins TRBV19 to TRBJ1-4; D is ambiguous. The V end lost 2 bases, the J end lost 7 bases, and 11 bases lay between the germline ends. Germline loops: CDR1 LNHDA, CDR2 SQIVND (reference sequence). There are 14 residues in the CDR3.

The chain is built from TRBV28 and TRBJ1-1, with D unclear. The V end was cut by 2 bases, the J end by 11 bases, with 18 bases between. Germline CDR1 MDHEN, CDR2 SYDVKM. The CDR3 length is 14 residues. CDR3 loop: CASSLKDFHAGAFF. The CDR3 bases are TGTGCCAGCAGTTTAAAAGACTTCCACGCGGGGGCTTTCTTT. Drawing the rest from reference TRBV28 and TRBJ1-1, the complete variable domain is DVKVTQSSRYLVKRTGEKVFLECVQDMDHENMFWYRQDPGLGLRLIYFSYDVKMKEKGDIPEGYSVSREKKERFSLILESASTNQTSMYLCASSLKDFHAGAFFGQGTRLTVV.

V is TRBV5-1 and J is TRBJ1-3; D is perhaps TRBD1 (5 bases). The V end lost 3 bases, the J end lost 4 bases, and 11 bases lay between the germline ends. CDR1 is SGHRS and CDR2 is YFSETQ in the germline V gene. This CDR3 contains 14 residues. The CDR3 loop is CASSSPEGGNTIYF. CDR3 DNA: TGCGCCAGCAGCTCACCGGAGGGGGGAAACACCATATATTTT.

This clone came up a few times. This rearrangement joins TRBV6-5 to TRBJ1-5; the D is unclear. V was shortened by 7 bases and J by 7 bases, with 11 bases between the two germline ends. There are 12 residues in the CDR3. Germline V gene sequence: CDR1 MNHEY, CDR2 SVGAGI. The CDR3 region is CASIGGGQPQHF. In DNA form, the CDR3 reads TGTGCCAGCATCGGCGGTGGCCAGCCCCAGCATTTT.

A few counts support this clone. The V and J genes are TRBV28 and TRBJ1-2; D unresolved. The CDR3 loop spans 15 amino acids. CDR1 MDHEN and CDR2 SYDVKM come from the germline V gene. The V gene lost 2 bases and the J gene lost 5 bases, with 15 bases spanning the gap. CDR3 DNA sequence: TGTGCCAGCAGTTTAGGCGGCGAGGATTGGTATGGCTACACCTTC. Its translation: CASSLGGEDWYGYTF.

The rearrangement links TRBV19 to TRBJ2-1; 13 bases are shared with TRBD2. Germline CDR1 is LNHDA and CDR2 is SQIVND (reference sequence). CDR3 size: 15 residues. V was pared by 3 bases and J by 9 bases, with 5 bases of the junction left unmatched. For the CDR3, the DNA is TGTGCCAGTAGTATGAGCCGACTAGCGGGGGGTGAGCAGTTCTTC. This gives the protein CASSMSRLAGGEQFF.

CDR3 amino acids: CASSLVPGGLYNEQFF. The CDR3 DNA sequence: TGTGCCAGCAGCTTAGTCCCAGGGGGCTTATATAATGAGCAGTTCTTC. The J gene is TRBJ2-1, the V gene TRBV7-3; 8 nucleotides line up with TRBD1. Germline CDR1 reads SGHTA; CDR2 reads FQGTGA. Unmatched junction bases numbered 10, after V lost 2 bases and J lost 7 bases. This CDR3 has 16 residues.

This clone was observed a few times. The CDR3 loop reads CASSLVDVTGRGNTIYF. The CDR3 DNA reads TGTGCCAGCAGCTTGGTCGATGTGACAGGCCGTGGAAACACCATATATTTT. The chain combines TRBV5-5 with TRBJ1-3; a weak D match, TRBD1 (6 bases). Trimming left V 0 bases short and J 3 bases short, with 16 bases between. This CDR3 region has 17 residues. Germline V gene lookup returns CDR1 SGHKS and CDR2 YYEKEE (reference sequence).

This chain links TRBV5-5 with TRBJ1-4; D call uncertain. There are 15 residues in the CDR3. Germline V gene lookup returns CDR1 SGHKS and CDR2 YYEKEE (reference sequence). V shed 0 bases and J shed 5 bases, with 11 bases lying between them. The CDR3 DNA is TGTGCCAGCAGCTTGGCCCCATCCCGGAATGAAAAACTGTTTTTT. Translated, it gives CASSLAPSRNEKLFF.

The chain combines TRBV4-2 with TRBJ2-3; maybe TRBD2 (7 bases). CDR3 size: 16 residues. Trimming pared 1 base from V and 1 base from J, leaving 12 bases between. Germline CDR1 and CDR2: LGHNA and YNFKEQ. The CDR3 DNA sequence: TGTGCCAGCAGCCAAGGAAGGGGGGGCGGCACAGATACGCAGTATTTT. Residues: CASSQGRGGGTDTQYF.